Sequencing of this T cell receptor beta chain was carried out in a study of cytomegalovirus exposure and HLA in healthy donors. Despite likely unrecorded immune exposures, the donors were nominally healthy at the time of sampling. Points from the study as a whole: Researchers counted 180 or so TCR beta chains as cytomegalovirus-associated. Earlier analysis yielded a pattern in which most TCR beta V segments were productive about 90% or about 30% of the time.

Germline V lookup: CDR1 MNHNS, CDR2 SASEGT. The length of the CDR3 is 16 residues. J gave up 0 bases and V 4 bases, and 6 bases lay outside the gene matches. Details on this clone: Its target is not known.

The PCR employed 60 Vbeta primers together with 13 Jbeta primers. The method was immunoSEQ multiplex PCR; TCRdb's version includes in-frame clones alone and lacks a portion of them. The table records about 160,000 clones, about three quarters of them present only once. This clonotype was obtained from a woman in her fifties or sixties in good health and CMV-seropositive. Source material: PBMCs. The V call is TRBV6-1, the J call TRBJ1-1, with 9 nucleotides matching TRBD1. The CDR3 sequence: CASSADRGAMNTEAFF. The CDR3, as DNA: TGTGCCAGCAGTGCGGACAGGGGAGCTATGAACACTGAAGCTTTCTTT.